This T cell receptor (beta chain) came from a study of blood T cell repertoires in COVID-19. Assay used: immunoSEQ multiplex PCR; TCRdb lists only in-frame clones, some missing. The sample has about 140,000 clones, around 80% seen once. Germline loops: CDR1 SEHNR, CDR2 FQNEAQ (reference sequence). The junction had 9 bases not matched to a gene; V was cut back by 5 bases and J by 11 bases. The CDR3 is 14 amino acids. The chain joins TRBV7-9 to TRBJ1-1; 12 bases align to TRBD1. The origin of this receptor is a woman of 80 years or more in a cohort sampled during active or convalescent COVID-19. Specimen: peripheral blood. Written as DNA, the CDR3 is TGTGCCAGCAGCCTACCGGGACAGGGGGCCACGGCTTTCTTT. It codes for CASSLPGQGATAFF.